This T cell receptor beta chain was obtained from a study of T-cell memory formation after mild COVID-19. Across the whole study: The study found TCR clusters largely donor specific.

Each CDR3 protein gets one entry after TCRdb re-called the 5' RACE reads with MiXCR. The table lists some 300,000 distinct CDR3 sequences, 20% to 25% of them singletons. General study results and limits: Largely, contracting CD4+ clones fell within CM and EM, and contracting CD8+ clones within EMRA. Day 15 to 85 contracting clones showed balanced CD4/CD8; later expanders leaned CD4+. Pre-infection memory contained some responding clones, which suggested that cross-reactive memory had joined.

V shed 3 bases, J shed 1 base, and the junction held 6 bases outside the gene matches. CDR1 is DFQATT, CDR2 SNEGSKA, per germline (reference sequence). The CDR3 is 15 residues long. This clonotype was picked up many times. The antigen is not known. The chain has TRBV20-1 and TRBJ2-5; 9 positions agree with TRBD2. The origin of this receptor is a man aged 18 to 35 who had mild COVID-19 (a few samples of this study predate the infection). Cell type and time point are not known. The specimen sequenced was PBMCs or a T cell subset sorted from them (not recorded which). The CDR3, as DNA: TGCAGTGCTAGCCCGACTAGCGGTTCCCAAGAGACCCAGTACTTC. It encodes CSASPTSGSQETQYF.